This record covers a single TCR beta chain. The sample belongs to a study of OX40 agonist ivuxolimab in advanced cancers. Trimming stripped 6 bases from V and 2 bases from J, with 10 bases between. This CDR3 contains 13 residues. Germline CDR1 SGHTA, CDR2 FQGNSA. Here immunoSEQ multiplex PCR was the method, and the copy in TCRdb shows in-frame clones only, minus some. In the table there are about 50,000 clones, 85% of which are singletons. At cycle 4 day 1, cycle 7 day 1, and baseline, blood was sampled. The TCR was taken from an adult with an advanced solid tumor such as melanoma, head and neck, liver or kidney cancer. This chain uses TRBV7-2 with TRBJ1-2; no reliable D call. The sample here was CD4+ or CD8+ T cells sorted from blood, taken in a trial of the OX40 agonist ivuxolimab. The CDR3 protein is CASSPHQNYGYTF. The CDR3 DNA is TGTGCCAGCAGTCCCCATCAGAACTATGGCTACACCTTC. Full variable domain (remainder filled in from reference TRBV7-2 and TRBJ1-2): GAGVSQSPSNKVTEKGKDVELRCDPISGHTALYWYRQSLGQGLEFLIYFQGNSAPDKSGLPSDRFSAERTGGSVSTLTIQRTQQEDSAVYLCASSPHQNYGYTFGSGTRLTVV.